These T cell receptor beta chains were read from a single sample in a study of T cell responses to AZD1222 COVID-19 vaccine. Generated by immunoSEQ multiplex PCR, the TCRdb table keeps only in-frame clones and is missing some. The data show around 120,000 clones, 80% to 90% seen once. This sample comprised peripheral blood, obtained on day 0 of AZD1222 vaccination. These TCRs come from an adult in good health. Each CDR3 is given with its conserved first and last residue. The D gene is left open where the match is weak. The size of a clone is reported for some rows only, either as once, few or many, or as a class for expanded clones.

NA	TRBD1	TRBV6-5	TRBJ1-1	TGTGCCAGCAGTCGACCGGGACAGGGGAACACTGAAGCTTTCTTT	CASSRPGQGNTEAFF
NA	TRBD1	TRBV2	TRBJ1-4	TGTGCCAGCATTGGACAGGCTAACGAAAAACTGTTTTTT	CASIGQANEKLFF
NA	TRBD1	TRBV19	TRBJ1-5	TGTGCCAGTAGTGTGAGGACAGGGAACCAGCCCCAGCATTTT	CASSVRTGNQPQHF
NA	TRBD2	TRBV5-4	TRBJ2-1	TGTGCCAGCAGCTTTAGGACTAGTTCCTACAATGAGCAGTTCTTC	CASSFRTSSYNEQFF
NA	NA	TRBV7-8	TRBJ1-5	TGTGCCAGCAGCTTAGGTCCCCAGCACAATCAGCCCCAGCATTTT	CASSLGPQHNQPQHF
NA	NA	TRBV6-1	TRBJ1-1	TGTGCCAGCAGTGAAAGGGCAGCCTTGAACACTGAAGCTTTCTTT	CASSERAALNTEAFF
NA	NA	TRBV9	TRBJ1-3	TGTGCCAGCAGCGTAGGAGGAGACACCACCATATATTTT	CASSVGGDTTIYF
NA	NA	TRBV4-3	TRBJ2-3	TGCGCCAGCAGCCAAGAAAGGCGGAGCACAGATACGCAGTATTTT	CASSQERRSTDTQYF
NA	TRBD2	TRBV4-1	TRBJ2-1	TGCGCCAGCAGCCAAGGCGGGGGAAGCTCCTACAATGAGCAGTTCTTC	CASSQGGGSSYNEQFF
NA	NA	TRBV18	TRBJ1-4	TGTGCCAGCTCACCACCCTCCGGGACTGAAAAACTGTTTTTT	CASSPPSGTEKLFF
NA	TRBD1	TRBV19	TRBJ1-5	TGTGCCAGTAGTCCCCAGGGGGGTCAGCCCCAGCATTTT	CASSPQGGQPQHF
NA	TRBD2	TRBV24-1	TRBJ2-1	TGTGCCACCAGTGATCCCTCACTAGCGGGAGGGCTCAATGAGCAGTTCTTC	CATSDPSLAGGLNEQFF
NA	TRBD1	TRBV7-9	TRBJ2-7	TGTGCCACTCCTGGGACAGGGCCCCACGAGCAGTACTTC	CATPGTGPHEQYF
NA	TRBD2	TRBV5-6	TRBJ2-7	TGTGCCAGCAGCTTGGTTAGCGGGGGGGCCGCCCACGAGCAGTACTTC	CASSLVSGGAAHEQYF
NA	TRBD2	TRBV7-9	TRBJ2-1	TGTGCCAGCAGCTTAAGGGCGGGTGCTAGCGGGTACAATGAGCAGTTCTTC	CASSLRAGASGYNEQFF
NA	TRBD1	TRBV30	TRBJ1-1	TGTGCCTGGAGTCTCCAGGGGGCGCGAAGGACTGAAGCTTTCTTT	CAWSLQGARRTEAFF
few	NA	TRBV7-9	TRBJ1-2	TGTGCCAGCAGCTTATGGACGGGAGCTAACTATGGCTACACCTTC	CASSLWTGANYGYTF
once	NA	TRBV18	TRBJ1-1	TGTGCCAGCTCACCCGCCGGGGTCAACACTGAAGCTTTCTTT	CASSPAGVNTEAFF
NA	TRBD2	TRBV27	TRBJ2-7	TGTGCCAGCAGTTTAGGCACTAGCGGGAGCTACGAGCAGTACTTC	CASSLGTSGSYEQYF
NA	TRBD1	TRBV19	TRBJ1-1	TGTGCCAGTAGTTCTGGACAGGGTAGGAGTAATGAAGCTTTCTTT	CASSSGQGRSNEAFF
NA	NA	TRBV30	TRBJ2-2	TGTGCCTGGAGTGTAACCGCTAGGCAAACCGGGGAGCTGTTTTTT	CAWSVTARQTGELFF
NA	NA	TRBV30	TRBJ1-5	TGTGCCTGGAGTGTAAAGCACCACAGCAATCAGCCCCAGCATTTT	CAWSVKHHSNQPQHF